The following is a T cell receptor beta chain sequence with its context. As yet, its antigen is unknown. The sample belongs to a study of CD8 T cell repertoires and HIV-1 epitope variants. Trimming shortened V by 3 bases and J by 5 bases, and 11 bases separated the two germline ends. Germline CDR1 and CDR2: SGHTA and FQGNSA. The CDR3 contains 14 residues. The method was immunoSEQ multiplex PCR; TCRdb's version includes in-frame clones alone and lacks a portion of them. The data contain approximately 5,000 clones, roughly 69% of them singletons. This clonotype was sampled from a male donor with HIV. The rearrangement joins TRBV7-2 to TRBJ1-5; weak D call: TRBD1 (5 bases). Sequenced sample: cultured CD8+ T cells derived from PBMCs. The CDR3 DNA reads TGTGCCAGCAGCTTTAAGGGGTCGGATCAGCCCCAGCATTTT. It codes for CASSFKGSDQPQHF.